A few counts support the clone carrying this T cell receptor (beta chain). Its antigen remains unidentified. Germline lookup yields CDR1 MRHNA and CDR2 SNTAGT. CDR3 length: 16 residues. V lost 0 bases and J lost 4; bases outside the gene matches: 5. Amplification by 5'RACE using constant-segment primers produced TCR alpha and TCR beta cDNA libraries that carried sample barcodes and UMIs. One entry per CDR3 protein results from TCRdb running MiXCR on the 5' RACE reads. The sample records 350,000 or so distinct CDR3 sequences, roughly 20% being singletons. The source of the sample is a study of T-cell memory formation after mild COVID-19. In the study overall: The two donors had largely donor-specific TCR clusters. Study-wide findings and caveats: Contracting clones, day 15 to 85, had balanced CD4/CD8, and later expanders favored CD4+.

The sequence was collected from a man between 18 and 35 years old who had mild COVID-19 (a few samples of this study predate the infection). Cell type and time point are not known. Source material: PBMCs or a T cell subset sorted from them (not recorded which). This chain connects TRBV6-4 to TRBJ2-3, with 9 bases lining up with TRBD1. CDR3 amino acids: CASSDSGTGIPDTQYF. CDR3 bases: TGTGCCAGCAGTGACTCAGGGACAGGGATCCCAGATACGCAGTATTTT.